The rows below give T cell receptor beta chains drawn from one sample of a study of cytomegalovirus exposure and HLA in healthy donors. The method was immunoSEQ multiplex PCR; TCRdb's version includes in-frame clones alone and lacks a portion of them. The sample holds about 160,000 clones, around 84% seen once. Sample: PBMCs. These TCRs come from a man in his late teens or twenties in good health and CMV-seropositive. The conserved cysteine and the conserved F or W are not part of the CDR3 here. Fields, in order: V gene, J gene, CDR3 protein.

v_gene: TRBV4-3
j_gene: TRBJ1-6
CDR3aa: ASSQESGTGGSPLH

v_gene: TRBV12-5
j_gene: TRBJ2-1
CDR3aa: ASGLGTSGGHYNEQF

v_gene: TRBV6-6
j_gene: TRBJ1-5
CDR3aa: ASTLGTGVGQPQH

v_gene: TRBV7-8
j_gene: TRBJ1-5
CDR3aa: ASNSFYPGSNQPQH

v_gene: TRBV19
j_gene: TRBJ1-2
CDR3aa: ASSKQDNSGYYGYT

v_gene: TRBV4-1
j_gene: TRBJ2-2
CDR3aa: ASSQDLIRAGELF

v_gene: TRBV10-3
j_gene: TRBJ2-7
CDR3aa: AISGPIGGGRDEQY

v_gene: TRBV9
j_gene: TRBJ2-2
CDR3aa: ASNRDTGELF

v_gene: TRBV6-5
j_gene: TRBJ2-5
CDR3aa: ASSGTTGSGETQY

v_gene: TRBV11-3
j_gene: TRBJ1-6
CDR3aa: ASSFGQGNSPLH

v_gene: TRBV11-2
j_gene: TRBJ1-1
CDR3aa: ASSLGGNTEAF

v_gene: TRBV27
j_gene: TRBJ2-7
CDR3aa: ASSVWTGRTYEQY

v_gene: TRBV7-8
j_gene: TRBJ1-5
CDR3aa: ASSFPGDQPQH

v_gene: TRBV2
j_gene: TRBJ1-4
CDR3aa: ASSGRGWREKLF

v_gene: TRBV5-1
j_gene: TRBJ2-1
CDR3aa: ATTPDRGRLGEQF

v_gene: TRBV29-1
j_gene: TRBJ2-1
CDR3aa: SVVASEQF

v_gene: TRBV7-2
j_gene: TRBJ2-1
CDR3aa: ASSLATSGPYNEQF

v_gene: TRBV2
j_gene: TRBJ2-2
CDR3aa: ASSEEGVFPNTGELF

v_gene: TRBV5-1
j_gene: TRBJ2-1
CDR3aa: ASSLGRGQEEQF

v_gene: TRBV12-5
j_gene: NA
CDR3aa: ASGFPGQGVNEQY

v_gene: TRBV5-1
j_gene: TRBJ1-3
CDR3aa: ASTLDSHSGNTIY

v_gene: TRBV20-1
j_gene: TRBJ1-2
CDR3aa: VTPGYGGYT

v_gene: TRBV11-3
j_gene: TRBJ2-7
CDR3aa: ASSLVAGGYEQY

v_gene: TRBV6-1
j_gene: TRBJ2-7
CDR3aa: ASSAGQGVPYEQY

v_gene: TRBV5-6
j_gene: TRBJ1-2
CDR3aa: ASSLSGGGYT

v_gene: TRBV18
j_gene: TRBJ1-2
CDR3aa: ASSPMTANYGYT

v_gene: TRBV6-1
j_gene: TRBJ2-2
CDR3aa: ASSTSGETGELF

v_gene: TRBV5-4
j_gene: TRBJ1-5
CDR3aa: ASSLGGPGQGPNQPQH

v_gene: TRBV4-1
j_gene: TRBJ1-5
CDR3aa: ASSQVGDRDEPQH

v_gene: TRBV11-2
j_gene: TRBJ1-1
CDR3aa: ASSLGPPEAF

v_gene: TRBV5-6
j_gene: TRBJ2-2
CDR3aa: ASSLVGGANTGELF

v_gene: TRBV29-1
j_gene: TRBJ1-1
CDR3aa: SVETGGFAEAF

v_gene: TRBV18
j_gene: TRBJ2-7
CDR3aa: ASSPVRDEQY

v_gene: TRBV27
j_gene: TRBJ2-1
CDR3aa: ASSFSSSGTVYNEQF

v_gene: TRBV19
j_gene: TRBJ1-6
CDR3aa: ASTTQGAKSSPLH

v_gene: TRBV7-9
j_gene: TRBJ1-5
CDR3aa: SSSSTRTGVNQPQH

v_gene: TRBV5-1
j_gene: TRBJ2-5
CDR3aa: ASSLWTSGIQETQY

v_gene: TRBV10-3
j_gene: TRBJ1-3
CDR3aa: AIRRDSSSGNTIY

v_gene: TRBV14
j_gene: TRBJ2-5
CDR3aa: ASSQDGGLLETQY

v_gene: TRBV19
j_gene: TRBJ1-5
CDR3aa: ASSMVPGGQPQH

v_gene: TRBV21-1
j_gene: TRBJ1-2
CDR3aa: ASSKVAGDYGYT

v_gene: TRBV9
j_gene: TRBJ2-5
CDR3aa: ASSVTGETQY

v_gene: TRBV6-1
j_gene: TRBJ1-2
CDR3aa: ASSDAQGGSNYGYT

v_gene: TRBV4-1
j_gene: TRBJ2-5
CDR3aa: ASSQDGPGRETQY

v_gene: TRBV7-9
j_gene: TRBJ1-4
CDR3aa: ASSPTGTVNEKLF

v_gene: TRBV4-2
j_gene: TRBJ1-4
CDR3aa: ASSQVEVEKLF

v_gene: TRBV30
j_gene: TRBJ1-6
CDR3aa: AWTQGRPNNSPLH

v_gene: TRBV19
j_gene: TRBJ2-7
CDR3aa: ASSIRTGVAYEQY

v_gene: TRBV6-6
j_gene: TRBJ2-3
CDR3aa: ASSSQELDTQY

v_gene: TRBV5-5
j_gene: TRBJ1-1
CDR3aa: ASSLRSGWNTEAF

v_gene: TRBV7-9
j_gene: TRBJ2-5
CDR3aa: ASSLVVLAGKGETQY